Below, 2 T cell receptor beta chains from the same sample are listed, as sequenced in a study of a mutant IDH1 vaccine in newly diagnosed glioma. Their target antigens are unknown. Sequencing was performed with immunoSEQ multiplex PCR; in TCRdb, only in-frame clones are kept and a portion is missing. Of fewer than 70,000 clones in the sample, around 84% are singletons; the top ten hold approximately 2%. Time point: week 35, safety follow-up. The study gave 300 ug of mutant IDH1 20-mer peptide per vaccine dose, with topical imiquimod. Sample: PBMCs, taken from a glioma patient whose treatment included an IDH1 peptide vaccine. The source is a man aged 25-45 years with glioma.

The CDR3 reads CASRDGSTYGYTF. DNA for the CDR3: TGTGCCAGCAGGGACGGCTCGACCTATGGCTACACCTTC. The chain joins TRBV9 to TRBJ1-2; D uncertain. The V end lost 5 bases, the J end lost 4 bases, and 12 bases lay between the germline ends. CDR1 is SGDLS, CDR2 YYNGEE, per germline. The CDR3 loop spans 13 amino acids.

This rearrangement joins TRBV11-2 to TRBJ2-3, with D perhaps matching TRBD2 (6 bases). The V end lost 0 bases, the J end lost 0 bases, and 10 bases lay between the germline ends. The CDR3 runs 16 residues. In germline, CDR1 is SGHAT, CDR2 FQNNGV. The CDR3 DNA reads as TGTGCCAGCAGCTTAGATCGGGCGGGGAGCACAGATACGCAGTATTTT. As protein: CASSLDRAGSTDTQYF.